This TCR beta chain derives from a study of control samples from healthy donors and cancer patients. In its sample, this clone ranks as medium-sized. Clones were sequenced by immunoSEQ multiplex PCR, and TCRdb holds only the in-frame ones, with some missing. The sample lists 120,000 or so clones, more than 85% occurring once. The sequence came from a man between 18 and 29 years old in good health. The sample was blood.

CDR3 region: CARSLGLGNTEAFF. Here the CDR3 DNA reads TGTGCCAGAAGCTTGGGGCTGGGGAACACTGAAGCTTTCTTT. V gene TRBV5-3 combines with J gene TRBJ1-1, with no clear D. Being an ORF, TRBV5-3 has a function that is uncertain. The germline V and J ends were trimmed by 0 bases and 1 base, with 7 bases remaining between them. The CDR3 is 14 residues long.